The sequence of this T cell receptor (beta chain) was determined in a study of shared clonotypes between healthy human individuals. Here immunoSEQ multiplex PCR was the method, and the copy in TCRdb shows in-frame clones only, minus some. The table has approximately 1.5 million clones, 97% to 99% seen once; the top ten hold roughly 0.35%. Between the trimmed V and J ends, which lost 2 bases and 7 bases, there was a span of 8 bases. The CDR3 contains 12 residues. The V gene's germline CDR1 is MDHEN and CDR2 SYDVKM. The chain links TRBV28 to TRBJ1-1; the D is unclear. The TCR originated in a young man in good health. The sample was naive CD4+ T cells sorted from blood. Subset meaning: CD45RA+ positively selected. CDR3 protein: CASSLRRGEAFF. Written as DNA, the CDR3 is TGTGCCAGCAGTTTACGGCGAGGTGAAGCTTTCTTT.